The present TCR beta chain was sequenced within a study of metastatic and nonmetastatic thyroid tumors. Each patient went into thyroid surgery without having received any treatment. The ends were cut back, 3 bases at V and 0 bases at J, with 12 bases in the middle. Looked up from germline, CDR1 is LGHNA and CDR2 is YNFKEQ. The CDR3 runs 16 residues. The authors' processing: Clinicopathological groups differed in CDR3, with these differences serving to build a distant-metastasis classifier for papillary thyroid cancer. TCRdb re-analyzed the PCR reads using MiXCR. The V and J calls were not made by the authors but by TCRdb's processing. Among 89,000 or so clones listed, 7.5% to 9% were seen once. This clone appeared many times. Antigen unknown. Broader study findings: Malignant thyroid tumors reportedly exceeded benign nodules significantly in TCR beta diversity, with the difference appearing in blood and tumor.

The genes are TRBV4-2 and TRBJ2-1; D is uncertain. The TCR originated in a female donor with papillary thyroid cancer or a benign thyroid nodule (not recorded which). Some clones in this sample may be carry-over from other donors' samples. The specimen sequenced was blood. The DNA of the CDR3 is TGTGCCAGCAGCCAGATACCCGTAAGCTCCTACAATGAGCAGTTCTTC. Protein product: CASSQIPVSSYNEQFF.